This TCR beta chain comes out of a study of human T cells and chemical hapten exposure. This clonotype was recorded many times. Its antigen is unidentified. Trimming left V 5 bases short and J 1 base short, with 12 bases between. Germline loops: CDR1 SGHTA, CDR2 FQGNSA. This CDR3 contains 14 residues. TCRdb re-analysed the RACE reads in MiXCR, keeping a single row per CDR3 protein. The data show some 41,000 distinct CDR3 sequences, more than 3% seen once. Overall study findings and caveats: TCRs exceeding 1 in 1000 frequency stayed unchanged with DPC sensitization. Patch test scores rose with PT1 expanded TCR counts, a positive correlation.

As for time point: patch test 1, 2 weeks after DPC sensitization. Treatment noted: therapeutic diphenylcyclopropenone sensitization with weekly scalp DPC. Total RNA extraction was carried out from unfractionated whole blood. The sequence was obtained from a man aged 50 to 59 with alopecia areata. Some clones in this sample may be carry-over from other donors' samples. V gene TRBV7-2 combines with J gene TRBJ2-7, with D uncertain. This specimen was whole blood, taken in connection with sensitization to the hapten diphenylcyclopropenone (DPC). The CDR3 DNA reads TGTGCCAGCAGCAATATAGGGAAATCCTACGAGCAGTACTTC. Its translation is CASSNIGKSYEQYF.